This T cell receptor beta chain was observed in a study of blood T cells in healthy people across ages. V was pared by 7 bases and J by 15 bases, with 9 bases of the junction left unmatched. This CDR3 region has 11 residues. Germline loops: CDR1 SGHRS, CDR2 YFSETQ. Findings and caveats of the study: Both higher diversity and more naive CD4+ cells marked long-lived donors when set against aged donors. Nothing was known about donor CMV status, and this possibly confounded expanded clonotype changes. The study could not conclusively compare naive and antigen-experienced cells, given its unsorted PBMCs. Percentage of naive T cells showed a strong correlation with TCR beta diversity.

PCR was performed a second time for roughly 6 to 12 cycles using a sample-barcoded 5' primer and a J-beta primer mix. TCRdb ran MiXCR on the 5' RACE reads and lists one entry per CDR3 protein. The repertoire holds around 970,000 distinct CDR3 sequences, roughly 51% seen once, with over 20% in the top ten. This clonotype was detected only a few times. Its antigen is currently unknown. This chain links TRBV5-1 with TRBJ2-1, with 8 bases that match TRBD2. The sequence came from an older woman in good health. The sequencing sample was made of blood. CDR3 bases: TGCGCCAGCCCAAGGACTAGCCTTCGGTTCTTC. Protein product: CASPRTSLRFF.